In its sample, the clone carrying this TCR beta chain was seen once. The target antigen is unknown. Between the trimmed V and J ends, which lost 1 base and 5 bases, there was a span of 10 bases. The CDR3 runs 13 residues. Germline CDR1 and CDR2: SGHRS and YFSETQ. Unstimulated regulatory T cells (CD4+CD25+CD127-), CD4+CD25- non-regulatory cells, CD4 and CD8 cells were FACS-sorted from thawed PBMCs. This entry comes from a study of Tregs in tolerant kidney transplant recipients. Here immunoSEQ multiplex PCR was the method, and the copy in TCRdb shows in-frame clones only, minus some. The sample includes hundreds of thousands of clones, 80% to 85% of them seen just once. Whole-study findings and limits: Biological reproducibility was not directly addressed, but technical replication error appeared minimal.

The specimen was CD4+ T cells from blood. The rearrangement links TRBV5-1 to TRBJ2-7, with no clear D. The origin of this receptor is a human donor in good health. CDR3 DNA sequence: TGCGCCAGCAGCTTGAGCGAGGTAAACGAGCAGTACTTC. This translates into CASSLSEVNEQYF.